This TCR beta chain was documented in a study of cytomegalovirus exposure and HLA in healthy donors (dated by TCRdb to the late 2010s). With respect to the entire study: An earlier analysis of approximately 590 of the donors reported 250 to 300 Gb of sequence data and roughly 100 million unique TCR beta sequences from roughly 200 million T cells. About 300 gigabases of sequencing data and about 92 million unique TCR sequences made up an early release that covered under 750 HLA-typed donors. The genetic ancestry cluster associated with self-reported Caucasian donors included roughly 84% of the 300 to 450 genotyped donors. The aim of the study was to test whether cataloging public T cell receptors could identify signatures of past pathogen exposure. Using immunosequencing, the study profiled T cell repertoires from 500 to 800 subjects and related those repertoires to cytomegalovirus serostatus. Besides the first cohort of some 670 subjects, a separate validation cohort made up of 120 different subjects was used. To predict cytomegalovirus infection status, the study brought together high-throughput TCR immunosequencing, statistical association of individual TCRs with disease status, and machine learning. In a later analysis, previously published TCR beta repertoires from several hundred donors were re-analyzed and high-resolution HLA genotyping was added so that TCR occurrence patterns could be studied. The later analysis used no new phenotypic data to find candidate immune exposures, relying instead on TCR beta sequences and their occurrence across donors. To decide whether each TCR beta V gene segment behaved as functional or pseudogenic, an earlier analysis of 587 of the donors relied on high-throughput TCR beta sequencing. Donor age, sex, ethnicity and CMV serostatus were collected together with the repertoire data. Genome-wide SNP genotypes for about three fifths of the roughly 700 donors were used in a later genetic analysis, which treated that subset as a discovery cohort. All discovery cohort repertoires had been generated on a single sequencing platform. Class I and class II HLA loci were covered by the typing at four-digit resolution. Typing coverage varied by locus: roughly 620-640 donors for A, B, C, DRB1 and DQB1; approximately 520 for DQA1; around 570 for DPA1; 400 to 480 for DPB1. Because of strong linkage in the cohort, roughly five DR-DQ haplotypes were treated as single units for association and clustering. Among about 370 genotyped donors of the cohort, an average of approximately 240,000 unique TCR beta nucleotide sequences was sequenced per donor, of which about 20% were non-productive.

Summary of the overall study and its limitations: While some public TCRs were present in many individuals, most TCR sequences turned up only very rarely across donors. Because HLA typing was missing for some donors at each locus, association tests included only the typed subset. According to the authors, the approach could potentially be generalized to other disease states and immunological phenotypes. A later genetic analysis reported fewer N-insertions in productive TCRs among donors in an Asian-associated ancestry cluster than the roughly 620-donor mean. Because counts were too low, around 18 rarely observed V segments, including chromosome 9 orphons, were left out of the earlier analysis of 500 to 650 of the donors. When HLA alleles, especially DR and DQ, strongly co-occurred, attributing TCR associations to individual alleles was difficult. Roughly uniform sequencing depth across donors was assumed in presence/absence analyses, although this assumption may not hold. According to a later analysis, parvovirus B19, influenza, CMV and Epstein-Barr virus appeared linked to several top co-occurrence clusters. Correlated functional status among segregating V segments might reflect linkage disequilibrium, but an unknown experimental factor could not be ruled out. The study listed 164 TCR beta chains as associated with cytomegalovirus. A later genetic analysis associated a missense DCLRE1C variant with V-gene and J-gene trimming of TCR beta chains, and an independent cohort replicated the association. An earlier analysis of several hundred of the donors showed that most TCR beta V segments appeared in productive rearrangements either about 90% or about 30% of the time, which broadly matched IMGT annotations. A further reported finding was that TCR beta sequences accurately predicted the HLA-A and HLA-B alleles for most subjects in the first cohort. A later analysis associated about 17,000 TCR beta sequences with specific HLA alleles at a false discovery rate of 0.05. In both the original and validation cohorts, the classifier was reported to diagnose cytomegalovirus status with high specificity and sensitivity. The 87-base-pair reads could not distinguish some IMGT-functional V segments, including TRBV6-2 and TRBV6-3, so those segments were excluded. A group of highly shared sequence variants was considered likely to be a technical artifact of the sequencing pipeline. Three of the identified cytomegalovirus-associated TCR beta chains were confirmed in vitro to be specific for cytomegalovirus antigens. Immune exposure information for the cohort was limited to CMV serostatus. According to a later analysis, most CMV-associated TCR beta chains appeared to be HLA-restricted, and the HLA associations seemed to be driven largely by CMV exposure. According to a later analysis, TCR association rates differed among HLA loci, with DRB1 alleles showing the most associated TCRs and HLA-C alleles showing the fewest. A later analysis found that HLA-associated TCR beta chains were more clonally expanded and had lower generation probabilities than equally common non-associated chains. In this cohort, only TCR beta chains were sequenced, and detectable features were limited by the absence of alpha or paired-chain data.

The library relied on the immunoSEQ multiplex PCR assay. For the multiplex PCR, a mixture combining 60 forward primers for TCR Vbeta segments and 13 reverse primers for TCR Jbeta segments was used. The CDR3 region of rearranged TCR beta genes was amplified from genomic DNA by a multiplex PCR assay. The Illumina HiSeq System was used to sequence the amplified TCR beta libraries as 87-base-pair reads. The study's own analysis went as follows. In a later analysis, 70 million to 95 million unique TCR beta chains were counted across the 650 to 750 repertoires, and roughly 11 million of these chains were shared by at least two donors. Raw reads were error-corrected and collapsed into unique sequences by a nearest-neighbor algorithm in which closely related sequences were merged to remove PCR and sequencing errors. V, D and J gene segments were assigned by aligning CDR3 sequences to IMGT reference sequences. For a sequence to be retained, a match of at least six nucleotides to both a V gene segment and a J gene segment was required. A rearrangement was called productive if the CDR3 had no stop codons and remained in frame with V and J, and every other rearrangement was called non-productive. CDR3 was defined according to IMGT convention as the region running from the second conserved V-encoded cysteine to the conserved J-encoded phenylalanine. The earlier analysis of about 590 of the donors excluded sequences that lacked an unambiguous match to a single V gene segment. In an earlier analysis of 587 of the donors, V segments were called functional above 56.7% productive rearrangements and were called segregating when the between-donor standard deviation exceeded 5%. To diagnose cytomegalovirus status from the catalog of TCR beta chain sequences, a statistical classification framework was built. In a later analysis, TCR nucleotide sequences were compared against IMGT/GENE-DB human TR gene sequences so that V and J genes could be assigned. Using the TCRdist pipeline, a later analysis assigned CDR3 sequences along with most-parsimonious VDJ recombination scenarios. In a later analysis, every TCR beta chain was defined by the combination of its CDR3 amino acid sequence and its V-gene family, and reads without a unique V-gene family were dropped. To address suspected cross-contamination and a sequencing artifact, a later analysis removed over 500 highly shared, low-generation-probability nucleotide sequences. For each public chain, a later analysis derived a clonal expansion index from normalized ranks of inferred template counts within each repertoire. A later analysis computed generation probabilities with a VDJ recombination model fitted to out-of-frame rearrangements, and checked the results against IGoR. Hypergeometric tests were used in a later analysis to score TCR-TCR, TCR-HLA and TCR-CMV co-occurrence, with a repertoire-size bias correction applied to the TCR pairs. To estimate false discovery rates, a later analysis permuted the HLA or CMV assignments 20 times. In a later analysis, co-occurring TCRs were grouped with DBSCAN, and TCRdist sequence similarity was added when clustering was performed within HLA-allele-positive subsets. Co-occurrence clustering excluded repertoires with fewer than 30,000 or more than 120,000 public chains, plus five with anomalous nucleotide sharing. In its TCRdb copy, this immuneACCESS table keeps in-frame sequences only and misses some clones. Where compared with another copy, unresolved V genes explain less than half of these, and the others have no known cause. For V, J and clone size, that table is used; D and trimming come from the DNA. The sample table contains 160,000 or so clones; only one count was recorded for approximately 82% of them. In total, the top ten clones hold around 7% of the sample.

This clone was seen once. Its antigen is unknown. Per-base qualities were not stored, and no clone one base away is much larger. The cohort consisted of 600 to 700 healthy bone marrow donors. At the time of sampling, all cohort members were nominally healthy, though unrecorded immune exposures were likely present. The donor was CMV seropositive and was included in the group of almost 300 seropositive cohort members. Each donor provided a peripheral blood sample, and peripheral blood mononuclear cells were used for TCR beta sequencing. The Qiagen DNeasy Blood Extraction Kit was used to extract genomic DNA from the blood cell samples. CDR1 and CDR2, looked up from the germline V gene, are SGHDT and YYEEEE. Including cysteine and phenylalanine, the CDR3 has 12 amino acids. Of the read, only the CDR3 DNA is kept; its 36 bases are in frame from base 1. V is clipped by 4 bases and J by 3 bases, and the sequence between their germline boundaries is 5 bases long.

Input material: PBMCs. This receptor was identified in a woman between 50 and 59 years old in good health and CMV-seropositive. The chain is encoded by TRBV5-6 joined to TRBJ1-5; the D gene is unclear. The sequenced DNA: TGTGCCAGCAGCGCGTACAATCAGCCCCAGCATTTT. It specifies CASSAYNQPQHF.